The TCR beta chain under discussion was sequenced for a study of long-term antiretroviral therapy in people with HIV. Looking at the study overall: A decade or so separates the oldest specimens from the later 2015 immediate-ART recommendation.

The study's findings and limits: Despite increasing after ART, diversity remained lower than that of transplant donor controls. Dominant in the repertoire at all time points were clones expanded before ART.

Treatment for all HIV-infected participants took place in the United States. Researchers ran immunoSEQ v3.0 at survey level. TCRdb keeps only in-frame clones here, not all; method: immunoSEQ multiplex PCR. The sample records about 40,000 clones, 86% being singletons. The V gene's germline CDR1 is SQVTM and CDR2 ANQGSEA. Trimming cost V 4 bases and J 1 base, with 10 bases left between them. The CDR3 is made up of 13 amino acids. Regarding this clone: Its target is unknown.

The starting material was unsorted PBMCs, obtained 1.2 years after starting antiretroviral therapy. The chain is built from TRBV29-1 and TRBJ1-1, with a possible D match to TRBD1 (6 bases). The receptor's source is a woman between 45 and 65 years old with HIV. The CDR3 DNA reads TGCAGCGTTGCTGGGGGCCGGAACACTGAAGCTTTCTTT. Its protein is CSVAGGRNTEAFF.